This T cell receptor beta chain was identified during a study of T cells expressing NK-cell markers. Turning to the study itself: Eight donors were sequenced, of whom seven were HCMV-seropositive, while the remaining one was HCMV-seronegative. Overall study results and limits: Dominant NKG2C+ clonotypes made up roughly 1.0-7.5% of CD8+ T cells in several donors.

This CDR3 is built from 15 residues. The V gene's germline CDR1 is MGHRA and CDR2 YSYEKL. Concerning this clonotype itself: Its matching antigen is unknown.

Generation of TCR beta cDNA was performed by 5'RACE template switching incorporating UMIs. TCRdb reanalyzed the 5' RACE reads, giving one entry per CDR3 protein sequence and no DNA. There are approximately 150,000 distinct CDR3 sequences in the sample, with 12% held by the top ten. V is TRBV4-1 and J is TRBJ2-7. The TCR was taken from a man between 18 and 29 years old in good health. Sequencing used blood T cells: a sorted CD56 or NKG2C T cell subset, CD4+ or CD8+ T cells, or bulk PBMC T cells (not recorded which). The CDR3 is CASSQEPTGSYEQYF.